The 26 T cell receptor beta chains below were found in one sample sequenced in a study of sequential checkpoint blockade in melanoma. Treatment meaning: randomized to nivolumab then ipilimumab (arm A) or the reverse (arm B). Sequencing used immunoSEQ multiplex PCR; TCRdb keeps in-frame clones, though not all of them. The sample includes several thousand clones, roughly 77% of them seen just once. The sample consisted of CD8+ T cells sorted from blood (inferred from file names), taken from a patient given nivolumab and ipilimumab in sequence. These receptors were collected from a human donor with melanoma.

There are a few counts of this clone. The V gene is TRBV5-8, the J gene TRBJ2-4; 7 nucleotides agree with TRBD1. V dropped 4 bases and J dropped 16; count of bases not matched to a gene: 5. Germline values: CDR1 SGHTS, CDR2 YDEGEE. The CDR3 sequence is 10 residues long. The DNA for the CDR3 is TGTGCCAGCAGCCCACAGGGGCGATACTTC. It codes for CASSPQGRYF.

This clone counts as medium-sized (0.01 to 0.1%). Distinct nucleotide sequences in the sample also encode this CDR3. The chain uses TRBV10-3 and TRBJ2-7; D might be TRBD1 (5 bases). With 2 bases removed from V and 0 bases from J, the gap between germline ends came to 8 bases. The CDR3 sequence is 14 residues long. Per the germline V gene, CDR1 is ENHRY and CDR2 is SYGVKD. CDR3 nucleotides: TGTGCCATCAGTGAGAGGGGCGACTCCTACGAGCAGTACTTC. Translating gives CAISERGDSYEQYF.

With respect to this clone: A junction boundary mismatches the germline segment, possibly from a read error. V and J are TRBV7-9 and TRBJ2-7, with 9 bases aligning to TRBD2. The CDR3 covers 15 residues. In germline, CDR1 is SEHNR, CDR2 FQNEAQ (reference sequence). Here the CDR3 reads CASSVAGDGSYEQYF. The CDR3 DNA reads TGTGCCAGCAGCGTAGCGGGAGACGGTTCCTACGAGCAGTACTTC.

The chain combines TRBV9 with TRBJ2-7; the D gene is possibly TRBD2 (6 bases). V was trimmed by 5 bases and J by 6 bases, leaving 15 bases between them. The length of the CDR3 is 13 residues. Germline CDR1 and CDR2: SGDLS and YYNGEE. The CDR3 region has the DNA TGTGCCAGCAGTGCGGGATCCTCGTCCGAGCAGTACTTC. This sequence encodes CASSAGSSSEQYF.

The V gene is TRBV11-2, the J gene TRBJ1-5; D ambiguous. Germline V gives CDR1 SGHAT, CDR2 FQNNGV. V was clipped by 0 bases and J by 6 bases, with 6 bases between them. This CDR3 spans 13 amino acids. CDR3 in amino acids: CASSLDPGQPQHF. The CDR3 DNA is TGTGCCAGCAGCTTAGATCCGGGTCAGCCCCAGCATTTT.

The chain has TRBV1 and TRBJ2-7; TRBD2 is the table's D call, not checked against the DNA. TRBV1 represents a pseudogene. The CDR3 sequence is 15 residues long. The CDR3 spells CTSSQSGTSGYEQYF. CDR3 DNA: TGCACCAGCAGCCAATCCGGGACTAGCGGCTACGAGCAGTACTTC.

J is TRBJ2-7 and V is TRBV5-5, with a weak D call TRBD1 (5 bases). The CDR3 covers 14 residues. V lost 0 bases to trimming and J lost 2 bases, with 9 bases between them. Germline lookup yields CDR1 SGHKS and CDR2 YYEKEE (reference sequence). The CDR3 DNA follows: TGTGCCAGCAGCTTGGGCGCAGGGACCTACGAGCAGTACTTC. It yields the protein CASSLGAGTYEQYF.

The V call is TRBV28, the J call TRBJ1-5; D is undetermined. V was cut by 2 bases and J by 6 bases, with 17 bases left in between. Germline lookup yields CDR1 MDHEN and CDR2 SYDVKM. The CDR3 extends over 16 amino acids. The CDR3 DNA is TGTGCCAGCAGTTTAAGCTCGGCGGGAGAAAGTCAGCCCCAGCATTTT. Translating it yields CASSLSSAGESQPQHF.

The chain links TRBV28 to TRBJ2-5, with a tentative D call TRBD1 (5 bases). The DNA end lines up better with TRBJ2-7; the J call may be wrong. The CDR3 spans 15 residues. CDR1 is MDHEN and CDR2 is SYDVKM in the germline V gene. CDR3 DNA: TGTGCCAGCAGTTGGGCACGGACATCTACGGTCGAGCAGTACTTC. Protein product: CASSWARTSTVEQYF.

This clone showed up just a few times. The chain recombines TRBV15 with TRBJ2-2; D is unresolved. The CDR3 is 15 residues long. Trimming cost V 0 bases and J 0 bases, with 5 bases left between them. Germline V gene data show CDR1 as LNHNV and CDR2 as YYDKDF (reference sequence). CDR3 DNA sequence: TGTGCCACCAGCAGAGACGCGACGAACACCGGGGAGCTGTTTTTT. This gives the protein CATSRDATNTGELFF.

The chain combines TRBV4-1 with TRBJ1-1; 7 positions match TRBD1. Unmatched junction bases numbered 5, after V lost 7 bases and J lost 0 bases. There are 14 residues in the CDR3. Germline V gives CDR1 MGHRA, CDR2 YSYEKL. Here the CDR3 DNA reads TGCGCCAGCACTTTGGGACAGCTGAACACTGAAGCTTTCTTT. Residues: CASTLGQLNTEAFF.

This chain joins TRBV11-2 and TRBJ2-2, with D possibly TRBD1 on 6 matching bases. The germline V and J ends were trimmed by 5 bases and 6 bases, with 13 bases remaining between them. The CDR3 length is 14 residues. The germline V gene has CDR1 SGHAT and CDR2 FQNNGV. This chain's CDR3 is CASSDNRVPGELFF. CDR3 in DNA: TGTGCCAGCAGCGATAACAGGGTCCCCGGGGAGCTGTTTTTT.

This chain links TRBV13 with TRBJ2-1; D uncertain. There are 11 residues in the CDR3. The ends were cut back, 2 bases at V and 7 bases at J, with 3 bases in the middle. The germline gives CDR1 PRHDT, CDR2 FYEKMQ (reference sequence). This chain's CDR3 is CASSLLNEQFF. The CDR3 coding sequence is TGTGCCAGCAGCTTATTAAATGAGCAGTTCTTC. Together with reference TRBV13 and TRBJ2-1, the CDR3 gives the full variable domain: AAGVIQSPRHLIKEKRETATLKCYPIPRHDTVYWYQQGPGQDPQFLISFYEKMQSDKGSIPDRFSAQQFSDYHSELNMSSLELGDSALYFCASSLLNEQFFGPGTRLTVL.

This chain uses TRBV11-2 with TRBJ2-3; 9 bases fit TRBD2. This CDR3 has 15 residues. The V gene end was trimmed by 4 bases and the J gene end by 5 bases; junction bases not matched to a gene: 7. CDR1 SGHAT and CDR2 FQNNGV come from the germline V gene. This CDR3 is CASSSLAGVVDTQYF. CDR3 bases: TGTGCCAGCAGCTCCTTAGCGGGAGTGGTAGATACGCAGTATTTT.

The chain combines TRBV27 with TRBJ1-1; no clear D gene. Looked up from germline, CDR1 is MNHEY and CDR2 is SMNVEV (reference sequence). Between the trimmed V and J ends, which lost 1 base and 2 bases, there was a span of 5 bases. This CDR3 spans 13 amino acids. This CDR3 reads CASSLFLNTEAFF. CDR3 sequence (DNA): TGTGCCAGCAGTTTATTCCTAAACACTGAAGCTTTCTTT.

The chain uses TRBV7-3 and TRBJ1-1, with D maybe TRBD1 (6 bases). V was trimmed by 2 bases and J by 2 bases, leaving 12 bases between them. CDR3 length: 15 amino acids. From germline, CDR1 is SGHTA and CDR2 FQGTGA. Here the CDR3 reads CASSLEAGDNTEAFF. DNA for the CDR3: TGTGCCAGCAGCTTAGAGGCAGGGGACAACACTGAAGCTTTCTTT. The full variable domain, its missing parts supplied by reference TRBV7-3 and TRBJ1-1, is GAGVSQTPSNKVTEKGKYVELRCDPISGHTALYWYRQSLGQGPEFLIYFQGTGAADDSGLPNDRFFAVRPEGSVSTLKIQRTERGDSAVYLCASSLEAGDNTEAFFGQGTRLTVV.

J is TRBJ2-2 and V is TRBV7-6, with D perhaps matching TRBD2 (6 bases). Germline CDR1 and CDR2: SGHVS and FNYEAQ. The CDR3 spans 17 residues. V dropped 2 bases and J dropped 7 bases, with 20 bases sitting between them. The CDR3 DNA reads TGTGCCAGCAGCTTACGTTCCGGGCCGTCGGGGGACGGGGAGCTGTTTTTT. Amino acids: CASSLRSGPSGDGELFF. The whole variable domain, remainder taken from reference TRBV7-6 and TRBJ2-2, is GAGVSQSPRYKVTKRGQDVALRCDPISGHVSLYWYRQALGQGPEFLTYFNYEAQQDKSGLPNDRFSAERPEGSISTLTIQRTEQRDSAMYRCASSLRSGPSGDGELFFGEGSRLTVL.

CDR3 residues: CASSVDSSGRLIEQFF. CDR3 DNA sequence: TGTGCCAGCAGCGTAGATTCGAGCGGGAGATTAATTGAGCAGTTCTTC. The chain carries TRBV9 and TRBJ2-1; TRBD2 matches at 8 bases. Per germline, CDR1 SGDLS and CDR2 YYNGEE. V was clipped by 0 bases and J by 9 bases; unmatched bases: 11. The CDR3 has 16 amino acids.

This chain's CDR3 is CASSPGGSDSGANVLTF. In DNA, the CDR3 is TGCGCCAGCAGCCCGGGTGGTTCGGATTCTGGGGCCAACGTCCTGACTTTC. J is TRBJ2-6 and V is TRBV4-3; D gene unclear. The ends were cut back, 4 bases at V and 1 base at J, with 14 bases in the middle. CDR1 is LGHNA and CDR2 is YSLEER in the germline V gene. The CDR3 loop spans 17 amino acids.

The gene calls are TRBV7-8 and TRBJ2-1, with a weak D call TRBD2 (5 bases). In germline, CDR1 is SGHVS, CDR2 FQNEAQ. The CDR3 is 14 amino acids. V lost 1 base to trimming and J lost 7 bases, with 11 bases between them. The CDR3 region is CASSLGLAGNEQFF. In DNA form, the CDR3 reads TGTGCCAGCAGCTTAGGGCTAGCCGGAAATGAGCAGTTCTTC. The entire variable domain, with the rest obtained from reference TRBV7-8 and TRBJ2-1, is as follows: GAGVSQSPRYKVAKRGQDVALRCDPISGHVSLFWYQQALGQGPEFLTYFQNEAQLDKSGLPSDRFFAERPEGSVSTLKIQRTQQEDSAVYLCASSLGLAGNEQFFGPGTRLTVL.

CDR3 sequence reads: CASSQDTGGTHNEQFF. Here the CDR3 DNA reads TGCGCCAGCAGCCAAGATACCGGGGGTACGCACAATGAGCAGTTCTTC. V and J are TRBV4-3 and TRBJ2-1, with D possibly matching TRBD2 (6 bases). The CDR3 has 16 amino acids. V was cut by 0 bases and J by 5 bases, with 14 bases left in between. The germline V gene has CDR1 LGHNA and CDR2 YSLEER.

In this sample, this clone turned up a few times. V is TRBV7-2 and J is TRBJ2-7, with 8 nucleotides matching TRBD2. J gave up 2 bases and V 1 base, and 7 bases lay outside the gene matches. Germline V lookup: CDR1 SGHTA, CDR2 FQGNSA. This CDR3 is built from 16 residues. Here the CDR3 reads CASSLVDRGGAYEQYF. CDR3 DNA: TGTGCCAGCAGCTTAGTCGATCGGGGGGGCGCCTACGAGCAGTACTTC. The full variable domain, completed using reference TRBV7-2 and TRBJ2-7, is GAGVSQSPSNKVTEKGKDVELRCDPISGHTALYWYRQSLGQGLEFLIYFQGNSAPDKSGLPSDRFSAERTGGSVSTLTIQRTQQEDSAVYLCASSLVDRGGAYEQYFGPGTRLTVT.

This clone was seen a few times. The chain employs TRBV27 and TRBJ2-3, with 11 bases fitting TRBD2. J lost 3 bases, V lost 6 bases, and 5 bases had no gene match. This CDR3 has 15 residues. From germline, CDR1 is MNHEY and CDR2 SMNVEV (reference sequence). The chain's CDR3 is CASSYSGGGTDTQYF. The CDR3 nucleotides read TGTGCCAGCAGCTATAGCGGGGGGGGAACAGATACGCAGTATTTT.

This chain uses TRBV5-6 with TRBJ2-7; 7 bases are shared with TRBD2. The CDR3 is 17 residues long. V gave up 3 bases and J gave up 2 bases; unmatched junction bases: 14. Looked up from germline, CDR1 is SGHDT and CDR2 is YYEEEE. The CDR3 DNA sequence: TGTGCCAGCAGCTCCGGATATAGGGAGGGGCCCACCTACGAGCAGTACTTC. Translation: CASSSGYREGPTYEQYF.

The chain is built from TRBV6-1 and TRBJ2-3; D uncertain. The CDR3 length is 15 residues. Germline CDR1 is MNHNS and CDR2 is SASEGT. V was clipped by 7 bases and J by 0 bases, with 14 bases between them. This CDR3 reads CASNKETGSTDTQYF. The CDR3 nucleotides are TGTGCCAGCAATAAAGAGACTGGGAGCACAGATACGCAGTATTTT.

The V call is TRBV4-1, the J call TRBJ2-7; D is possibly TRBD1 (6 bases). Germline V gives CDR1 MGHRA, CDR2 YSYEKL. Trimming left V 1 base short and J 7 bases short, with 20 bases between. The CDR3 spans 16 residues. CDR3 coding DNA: TGCGCCAGCAGCCAAGTTTCACAGGGTTCAGGACAGGAGCAGTACTTC. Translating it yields CASSQVSQGSGQEQYF.